The clone carrying this T cell receptor beta chain was observed a few times. Antigen: not known. This sample was taken from a study of T-cell memory formation after mild COVID-19. Study conclusions and caveats: From day 15 to 85, contracting clones were balanced between CD4 and CD8, whereas later expanders leaned toward CD4+.

Constant-segment primers were used for 5'RACE, and the resulting TCR alpha and TCR beta cDNA libraries carried sample barcodes and UMIs. One entry per CDR3 protein results from TCRdb running MiXCR on the 5' RACE reads. In the table there are roughly 130,000 distinct CDR3 sequences, about 6% of which are singletons. The receptor was derived from an adult woman who had mild COVID-19 (a few samples of this study predate the infection). Cell type and time point are not known. Source material: PBMCs or a T cell subset sorted from them (not recorded which).

The DNA of the CDR3 is TGTGCCAGCAGCCCCATCTCGGGGGGGCGTAACACCGGGGAGCTGTTTTTT. It translates to CASSPISGGRNTGELFF. This sequence joins TRBV14 and TRBJ2-2; the match to TRBD2 covers 8 bases. Germline loops: CDR1 SGHDN, CDR2 FVKESK. V dropped 4 bases and J dropped 2; count of bases not matched to a gene: 9. This CDR3 comprises 17 residues.